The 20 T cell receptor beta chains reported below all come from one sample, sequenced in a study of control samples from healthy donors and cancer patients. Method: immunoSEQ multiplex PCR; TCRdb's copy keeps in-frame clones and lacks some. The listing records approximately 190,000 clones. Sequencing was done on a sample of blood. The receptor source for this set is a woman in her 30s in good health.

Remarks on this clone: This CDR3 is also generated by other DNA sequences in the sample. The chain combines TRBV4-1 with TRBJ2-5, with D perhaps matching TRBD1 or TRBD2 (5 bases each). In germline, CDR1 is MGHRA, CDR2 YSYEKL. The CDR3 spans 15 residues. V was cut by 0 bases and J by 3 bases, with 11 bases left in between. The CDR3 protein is CASSQEGRGEETQYF. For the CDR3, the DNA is TGCGCCAGCAGCCAAGAGGGGCGAGGGGAAGAGACCCAGTACTTC.

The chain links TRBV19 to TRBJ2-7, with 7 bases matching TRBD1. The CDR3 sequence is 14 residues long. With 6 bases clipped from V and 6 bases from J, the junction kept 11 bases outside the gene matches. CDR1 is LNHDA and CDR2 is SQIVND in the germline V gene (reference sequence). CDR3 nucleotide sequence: TGTGCCAGTAGCCTAAGGGACAGTACGGGCGAGCAGTACTTC. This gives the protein CASSLRDSTGEQYF.

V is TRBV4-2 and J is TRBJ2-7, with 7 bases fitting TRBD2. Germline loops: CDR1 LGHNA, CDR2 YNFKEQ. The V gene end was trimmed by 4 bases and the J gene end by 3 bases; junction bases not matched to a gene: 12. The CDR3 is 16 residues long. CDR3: CASSPLEASGHYEQYF. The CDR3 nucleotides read TGTGCCAGCAGCCCTCTTGAGGCTAGCGGCCACTACGAGCAGTACTTC.

The CDR3 DNA sequence: TGTGCTAGTGGCACCGGACCGCTCGAGCAGTACTTC. Its translation: CASGTGPLEQYF. This chain uses TRBV12-5 with TRBJ2-7; D not certain. The CDR3 spans 12 residues. Germline assignment: CDR1 LGHNT and CDR2 FRNRAP. The V and J ends lost 6 bases and 6 bases respectively, with 12 bases between them. The full variable domain, its missing parts supplied by reference TRBV12-5 and TRBJ2-7, is DARVTQTPRHKVTEMGQEVTMRCQPILGHNTVFWYRQTMMQGLELLAYFRNRAPLDDSGMPKDRFSAEMPDATLATLKIQPSEPRDSAVYFCASGTGPLEQYFGPGTRLTVT.

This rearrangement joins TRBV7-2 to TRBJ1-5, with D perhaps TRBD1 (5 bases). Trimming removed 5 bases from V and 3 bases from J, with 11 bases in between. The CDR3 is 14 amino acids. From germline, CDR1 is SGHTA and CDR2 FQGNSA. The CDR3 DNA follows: TGTGCCAGCAGCCTCGTCAGGGACAATCAGCCCCAGCATTTT. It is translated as CASSLVRDNQPQHF.

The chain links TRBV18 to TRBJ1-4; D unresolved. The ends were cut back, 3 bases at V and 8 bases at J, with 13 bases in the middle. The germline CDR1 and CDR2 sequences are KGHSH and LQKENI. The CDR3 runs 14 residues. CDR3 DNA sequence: TGTGCCAGCTCACCCGCCGGGCGGGCCGAAAAACTGTTTTTT. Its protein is CASSPAGRAEKLFF.

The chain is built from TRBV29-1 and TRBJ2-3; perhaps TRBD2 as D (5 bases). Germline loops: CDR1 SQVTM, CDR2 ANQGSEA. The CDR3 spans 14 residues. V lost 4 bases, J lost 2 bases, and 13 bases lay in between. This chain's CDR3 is CSVGFYGVTDTQYF. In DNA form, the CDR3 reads TGCAGCGTTGGGTTTTACGGGGTCACAGATACGCAGTATTTT.

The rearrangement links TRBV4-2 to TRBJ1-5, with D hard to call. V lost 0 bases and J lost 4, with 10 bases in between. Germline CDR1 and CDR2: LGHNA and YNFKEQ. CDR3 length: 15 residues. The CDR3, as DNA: TGTGCCAGCAGCCAAGAAAGATGGGGTAATCAGCCCCAGCATTTT. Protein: CASSQERWGNQPQHF.

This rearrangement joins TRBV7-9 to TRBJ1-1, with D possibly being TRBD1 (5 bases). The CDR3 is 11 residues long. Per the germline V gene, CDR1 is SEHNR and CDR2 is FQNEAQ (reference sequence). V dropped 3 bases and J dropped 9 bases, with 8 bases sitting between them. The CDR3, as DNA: TGTGCCAGCAGCTTGGGGGGAAAAGCTTTCTTT. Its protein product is CASSLGGKAFF.

The CDR3 reads CASSQDRVNQPQHF. The CDR3 DNA reads as TGTGCCAGCAGCCAGGACAGGGTCAATCAGCCCCAGCATTTT. The chain couples TRBV2 to TRBJ1-5; 8 nucleotides match TRBD1. Germline assignment: CDR1 SNHLY and CDR2 FYNNEI. Trimming removed 6 bases from V and 3 bases from J; junction bases left unmatched: 4. There are 14 residues in the CDR3.

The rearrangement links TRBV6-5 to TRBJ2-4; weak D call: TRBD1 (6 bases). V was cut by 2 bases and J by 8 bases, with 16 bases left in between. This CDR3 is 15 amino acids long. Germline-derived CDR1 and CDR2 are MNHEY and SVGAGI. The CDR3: CASSYTGQKGDIQYF. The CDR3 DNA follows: TGTGCCAGCAGTTACACGGGACAAAAGGGGGACATTCAGTACTTC.

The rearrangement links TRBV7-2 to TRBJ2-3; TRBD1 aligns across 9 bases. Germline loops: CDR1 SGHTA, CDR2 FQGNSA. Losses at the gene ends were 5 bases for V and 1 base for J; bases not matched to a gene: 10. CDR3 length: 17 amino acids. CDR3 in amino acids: CASSQGRDRVRTDTQYF. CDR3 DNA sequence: TGTGCCAGCAGCCAGGGTAGGGACAGGGTCCGCACAGATACGCAGTATTTT.

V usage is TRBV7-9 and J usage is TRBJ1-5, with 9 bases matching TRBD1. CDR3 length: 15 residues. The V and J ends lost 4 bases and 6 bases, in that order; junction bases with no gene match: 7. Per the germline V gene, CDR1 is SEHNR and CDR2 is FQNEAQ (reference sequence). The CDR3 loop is CASSSGTGYSQPQHF. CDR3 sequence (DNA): TGTGCCAGCAGCTCCGGGACAGGGTATAGTCAGCCCCAGCATTTT. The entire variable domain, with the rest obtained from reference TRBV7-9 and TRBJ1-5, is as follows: DTGVSQNPRHKITKRGQNVTFRCDPISEHNRLYWYRQTLGQGPEFLTYFQNEAQLEKSRLLSDRFSAERPKGSFSTLEIQRTEQGDSAMYLCASSSGTGYSQPQHFGDGTRLSIL.

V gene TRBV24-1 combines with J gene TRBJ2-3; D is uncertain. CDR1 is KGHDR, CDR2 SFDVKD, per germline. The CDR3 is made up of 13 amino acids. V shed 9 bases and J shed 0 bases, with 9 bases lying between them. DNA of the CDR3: TGTGCCACCTCCATAGACAGCACAGATACGCAGTATTTT. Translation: CATSIDSTDTQYF.

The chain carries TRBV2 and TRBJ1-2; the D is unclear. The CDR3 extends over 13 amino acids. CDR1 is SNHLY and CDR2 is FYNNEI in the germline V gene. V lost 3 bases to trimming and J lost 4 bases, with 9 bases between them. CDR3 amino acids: CASSDVGPYGYTF. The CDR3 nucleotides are TGTGCCAGCAGTGACGTGGGTCCCTATGGCTACACCTTC.

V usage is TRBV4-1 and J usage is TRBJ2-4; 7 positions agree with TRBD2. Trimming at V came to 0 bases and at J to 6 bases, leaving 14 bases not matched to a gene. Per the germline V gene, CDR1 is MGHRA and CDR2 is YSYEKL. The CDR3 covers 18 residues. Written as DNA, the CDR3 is TGCGCCAGCAGCCAAGATTACGGGACTACCAAAGGGAGAAACATTCAGTACTTC. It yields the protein CASSQDYGTTKGRNIQYF.

For the CDR3, the DNA is TGTGCCAGCAGCATTGGGGGCGACACAGATACGCAGTATTTT. Its translation is CASSIGGDTDTQYF. This chain connects TRBV6-5 to TRBJ2-3; a possible D gene is TRBD1 (6 bases). This CDR3 has 14 residues. V was shortened by 6 bases and J by 2 bases, with 12 bases between the two germline ends. Germline V gives CDR1 MNHEY, CDR2 SVGAGI.

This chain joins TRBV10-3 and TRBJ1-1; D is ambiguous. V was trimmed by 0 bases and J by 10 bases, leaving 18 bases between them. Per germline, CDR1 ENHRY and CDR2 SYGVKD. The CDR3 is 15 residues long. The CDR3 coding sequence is TGTGCCATCAGTGAGTCGACGGGAGTAACATCAGGAGCTTTCTTT. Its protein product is CAISESTGVTSGAFF.

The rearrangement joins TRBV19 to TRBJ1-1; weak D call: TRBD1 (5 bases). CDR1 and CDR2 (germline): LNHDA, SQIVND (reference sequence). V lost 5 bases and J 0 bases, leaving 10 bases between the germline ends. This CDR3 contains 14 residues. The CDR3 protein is CASSFGHLNTEAFF. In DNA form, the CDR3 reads TGTGCCAGTAGTTTTGGACACTTGAACACTGAAGCTTTCTTT.

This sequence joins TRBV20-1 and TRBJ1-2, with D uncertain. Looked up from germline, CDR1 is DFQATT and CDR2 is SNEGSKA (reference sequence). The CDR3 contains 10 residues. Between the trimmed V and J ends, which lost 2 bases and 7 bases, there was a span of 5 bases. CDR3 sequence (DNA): TGCAGTGCTAGACCAGCTGGCTACACCTTC. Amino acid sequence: CSARPAGYTF.